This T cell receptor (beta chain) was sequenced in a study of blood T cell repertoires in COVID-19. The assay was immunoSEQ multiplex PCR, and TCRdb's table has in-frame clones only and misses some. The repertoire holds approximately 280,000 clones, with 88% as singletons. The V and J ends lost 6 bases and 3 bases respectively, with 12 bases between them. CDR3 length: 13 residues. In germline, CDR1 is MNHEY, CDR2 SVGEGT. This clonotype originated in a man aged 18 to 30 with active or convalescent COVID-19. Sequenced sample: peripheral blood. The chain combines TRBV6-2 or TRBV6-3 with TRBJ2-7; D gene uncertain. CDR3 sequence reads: CASSQELSYEQYF. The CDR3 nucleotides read TGTGCCAGCAGCCAGGAGTTAAGCTACGAGCAGTACTTC.